Presented here are 20 T cell receptor beta chains from one specimen sequenced in a study of PD-1 blockade in mismatch repair-deficient tumors. The assay was immunoSEQ multiplex PCR, and TCRdb's table has in-frame clones only and misses some. The sample lists some 100,000 clones, about 79% occurring once. The source was peripheral blood, collected about 36 weeks after starting pembrolizumab. The source is an adult with mismatch repair-deficient cancer.

This clone was detected a few times. The chain uses TRBV5-1 and TRBJ2-2, with D possibly matching TRBD2 (5 bases). Trimming cost V 3 bases and J 1 base, with 7 bases left between them. Germline V gene sequence: CDR1 SGHRS, CDR2 YFSETQ. This CDR3 spans 14 amino acids. The DNA of the CDR3 is TGCGCCAGCAGCTCCGGGGAGAACACCGGGGAGCTGTTTTTT. Its protein product is CASSSGENTGELFF.

The chain has TRBV25-1 and TRBJ2-7, with D unclear. The CDR3 contains 14 residues. Germline CDR1 and CDR2: MGHDK and SYGVNS. The V end was cut by 3 bases, the J end by 0 bases, with 9 bases between. In nucleotides, the CDR3 is TGTGCCAGCAGTGATACAGCGAGCTCCTACGAGCAGTACTTC. This codes for CASSDTASSYEQYF.

The rearrangement uses TRBV15 and TRBJ1-1, with a possible D match to TRBD1 (5 bases). V was cut by 5 bases and J by 5 bases, with 18 bases left in between. CDR1 is LNHNV and CDR2 is YYDKDF in the germline V gene (reference sequence). The CDR3 spans 15 residues. The CDR3 loop reads CATSGLEWGGTEAFF. The CDR3 DNA is TGTGCCACCAGCGGCCTCGAATGGGGGGGGACTGAAGCTTTCTTT.

The V call is TRBV19, the J call TRBJ1-4, with 9 nucleotides matching TRBD1. The CDR3 covers 14 residues. The germline gives CDR1 LNHDA, CDR2 SQIVND (reference sequence). V was pared by 6 bases and J by 5 bases, with 4 bases of the junction left unmatched. The CDR3 sequence is CASRSGTGNEKLFF. For the CDR3, the DNA is TGTGCCAGTAGAAGCGGGACAGGGAATGAAAAACTGTTTTTT.

The V gene is TRBV30, the J gene TRBJ1-1; D is possibly TRBD1 (5 bases). Germline CDR1 GTSNPN, CDR2 SVGIG (reference sequence). Trimming left V 0 bases short and J 5 bases short, with 13 bases between. CDR3 length: 14 residues. CDR3 DNA sequence: TGTGCCTGGAGTGTAAGGGGATTGGTGACTGAAGCTTTCTTT. It encodes CAWSVRGLVTEAFF.

This chain's CDR3 is CASSLNLADLYNEQFF. The CDR3 DNA reads as TGTGCCAGCAGCTTAAACCTAGCGGACCTCTACAATGAGCAGTTCTTC. V usage is TRBV9 and J usage is TRBJ2-1; 7 bases align to TRBD2. With V trimmed by 4 bases and J by 3 bases, 10 bases remained unmatched. The CDR3 spans 16 residues. Germline V CDR1 and CDR2: SGDLS, YYNGEE.

The chain is built from TRBV9 and TRBJ1-3, with D perhaps TRBD1 (5 bases). The CDR3 is made up of 16 amino acids. V was cut by 4 bases and J by 0 bases, with 14 bases left in between. Germline V gene lookup returns CDR1 SGDLS and CDR2 YYNGEE. The CDR3 sequence: CASSPGTGYSGNTIYF. For the CDR3, the DNA is TGTGCCAGCAGCCCGGGGACCGGTTACTCTGGAAACACCATATATTTT.

The chain links TRBV6-6 to TRBJ2-2, with TRBD2 identical over 10 bases. The CDR3 is 16 residues long. From germline, CDR1 is MNHNY and CDR2 SVGAGI (reference sequence). The V and J ends lost 5 bases and 7 bases, in that order; junction bases with no gene match: 10. CDR3 in amino acids: CASSQVAGGRDGELFF. The CDR3 DNA is TGTGCCAGCAGTCAAGTAGCGGGAGGAAGGGACGGGGAGCTGTTTTTT.

The chain couples TRBV5-1 to TRBJ2-5; D gene ambiguous. Germline CDR1 reads SGHRS; CDR2 reads YFSETQ. CDR3 length: 14 amino acids. With 0 bases removed from V and 1 base from J, the gap between germline ends came to 7 bases. CDR3 in amino acids: CASSLVTVQETQYF. In DNA, the CDR3 is TGCGCCAGCAGCTTGGTAACAGTCCAAGAGACCCAGTACTTC.

This chain links TRBV28 with TRBJ2-1; possibly TRBD2 for D (6 bases). Germline V gives CDR1 MDHEN, CDR2 SYDVKM. Trimming took 6 bases from V and 15 from J, leaving 21 bases between them. The CDR3 is 13 residues long. CDR3 sequence reads: CASSPPRGLLVFF. In nucleotides, the CDR3 is TGTGCCAGCAGCCCCCCTCGGGGACTCTTGGTGTTCTTC.

The chain has TRBV4-2 and TRBJ2-7, with 7 positions matching TRBD2. V shed 0 bases and J 0 bases; nucleotides not matched to a gene: 8. Per the germline V gene, CDR1 is LGHNA and CDR2 is YNFKEQ. There are 17 residues in the CDR3. The CDR3 bases are TGTGCCAGCAGCCAAGATCTTGCCGCGGGAGTCTCCTACGAGCAGTACTTC. Its protein product is CASSQDLAAGVSYEQYF.

This sequence joins TRBV5-4 and TRBJ2-2; D could derive from TRBD1 or TRBD2 (5 bases each). The CDR3 loop spans 13 amino acids. Trimming cost V 5 bases and J 4 bases, with 9 bases left between them. CDR1 is SGHNT, CDR2 YYREEE, per germline (reference sequence). DNA for the CDR3: TGTGCCAGCAGGCAGGGAGCCACCGGGGAGCTGTTTTTT. Encoded protein: CASRQGATGELFF.

The chain combines TRBV7-2 with TRBJ1-1; D might be TRBD1 (5 bases). The CDR3 covers 11 residues. Germline CDR1 is SGHTA and CDR2 is FQGNSA. Between the trimmed V and J ends, which lost 5 bases and 5 bases, there was a span of 6 bases. The CDR3 sequence is CASSGGTEAFF. CDR3 nucleotides: TGTGCCAGCAGCGGGGGGACTGAAGCTTTCTTT.

This clone turned up a few times. The chain employs TRBV5-4 and TRBJ2-5; 8 bases map to TRBD1. CDR1 and CDR2 from the germline V gene are SGHNT and YYREEE (reference sequence). The J segment lost 4 bases and the V segment lost 3 bases, leaving 8 bases of the junction unmatched. This CDR3 is built from 15 residues. CDR3 DNA: TGTGCCAGCAGCTACAGACAGGGGCGAGGAGAGACCCAGTACTTC. This gives the protein CASSYRQGRGETQYF. Filled out from reference TRBV5-4 and TRBJ2-5, the complete variable domain reads ETGVTQSPTHLIKTRGQQVTLRCSSQSGHNTVSWYQQALGQGPQFIFQYYREEENGRGNFPPRFSGLQFPNYSSELNVNALELDDSALYLCASSYRQGRGETQYFGPGTRLLVL.

This clone was counted a few times. The chain couples TRBV30 to TRBJ1-1; TRBD1 is a possible D gene (6 bases). Trimming shortened V by 4 bases and J by 8 bases, and 11 bases separated the two germline ends. CDR3 length: 11 residues. Germline loops: CDR1 GTSNPN, CDR2 SVGIG (reference sequence). The CDR3 DNA reads TGTGCCTGGACTGCGAGGGGGGAAGCTTTCTTT. This sequence encodes CAWTARGEAFF.

The V gene is TRBV5-6, the J gene TRBJ2-1, with 8 bases matching TRBD2. The V segment lost 2 bases and the J segment 8 bases; nucleotides outside the gene matches: 9. Germline CDR1 and CDR2: SGHDT and YYEEEE. The CDR3 is made up of 15 amino acids. The DNA for the CDR3 is TGTGCCAGCAGCTTCCCGTCAGCGGGAGTCGATGAGCAGTTCTTC. Its translation is CASSFPSAGVDEQFF.

This clone has a handful of counts. J is TRBJ1-5 and V is TRBV7-9; D might be TRBD1 (5 bases). This CDR3 comprises 11 residues. Germline V gene data show CDR1 as SEHNR and CDR2 as FQNEAQ (reference sequence). CDR3 DNA sequence: TGTGCTGGGGGAAGCAATCAGCCCCAGCATTTT. It specifies CAGGSNQPQHF. The whole variable domain, remainder taken from reference TRBV7-9 and TRBJ1-5, is DTGVSQNPRHKITKRGQNVTFRCDPISEHNRLYWYRQTLGQGPEFLTYFQNEAQLEKSRLLSDRFSAERPKGSFSTLEIQRTEQGDSAMYLCAGGSNQPQHFGDGTRLSIL.

The chain recombines TRBV29-1 with TRBJ2-1, with D uncertain. Germline CDR1 reads SQVTM; CDR2 reads ANQGSEA. Trimming shortened V by 8 bases and J by 9 bases, and 11 bases separated the two germline ends. The CDR3 length is 10 residues. The CDR3 sequence: CSWLGVEQFF. For the CDR3, the DNA is TGCAGCTGGCTGGGTGTTGAGCAGTTCTTC.

The chain carries TRBV19 and TRBJ1-1; D is ambiguous. The germline V and J ends were trimmed by 6 bases and 3 bases, with 11 bases remaining between them. CDR1 and CDR2 from the germline V gene are LNHDA and SQIVND (reference sequence). The CDR3 totals 13 residues. DNA of the CDR3: TGTGCCAGTAGGTGGGCAGTGGACACTGAAGCTTTCTTT. Translating gives CASRWAVDTEAFF. The full variable domain, rest sourced from reference TRBV19 and TRBJ1-1, is DGGITQSPKYLFRKEGQNVTLSCEQNLNHDAMYWYRQDPGQGLRLIYYSQIVNDFQKGDIAEGYSVSREKKESFPLTVTSAQKNPTAFYLCASRWAVDTEAFFGQGTRLTVV.

This sequence joins TRBV10-3 and TRBJ1-5; D perhaps matches TRBD1 (6 bases). Trimming cost V 6 bases and J 3 bases, with 12 bases left between them. This CDR3 has 14 amino acids. Germline assignment: CDR1 ENHRY and CDR2 SYGVKD. The CDR3 protein is CAIRAGGANQPQHF. DNA of the CDR3: TGTGCCATCAGGGCTGGGGGGGCCAATCAGCCCCAGCATTTT.